Here is one T cell receptor (beta chain) with its context. The antigen is unknown. The CDR3 has 13 residues. The V end lost 5 bases, the J end lost 4 bases, and 10 bases lay between the germline ends. Germline values: CDR1 SGHTA, CDR2 FQGTGA. The sample originates from a study of vaccination and CD4 T cells after COVID-19. The time point here: late sampling 161 to 241 days after vaccination in three convalescent patients. Documented treatment: roughly 10-day PBMC culture with coronavirus spike peptide pools or control peptides (ViraFEST assay). Researchers used the Oncomine TCR Beta short-read assay to sequence DNA from cultured CD4+ T cells. TCRdb re-called the PCR reads through MiXCR, storing one row per CDR3 protein. This sample carries about 18,000 distinct CDR3 sequences, roughly half of them seen once, and the ten largest clones take under 15%.

The TCR sequence derives from a human donor who had recovered from COVID-19. This chain links TRBV7-3 with TRBJ2-3; D remains unclear. The source material was CD4+ T cells from blood, cultured in vitro, sampled about 7 months after SARS-CoV-2 vaccination. CDR3: CASSTRVADTQYF. For the CDR3, the DNA is TGTGCCAGCAGCACAAGGGTTGCAGATACGCAGTATTTT.